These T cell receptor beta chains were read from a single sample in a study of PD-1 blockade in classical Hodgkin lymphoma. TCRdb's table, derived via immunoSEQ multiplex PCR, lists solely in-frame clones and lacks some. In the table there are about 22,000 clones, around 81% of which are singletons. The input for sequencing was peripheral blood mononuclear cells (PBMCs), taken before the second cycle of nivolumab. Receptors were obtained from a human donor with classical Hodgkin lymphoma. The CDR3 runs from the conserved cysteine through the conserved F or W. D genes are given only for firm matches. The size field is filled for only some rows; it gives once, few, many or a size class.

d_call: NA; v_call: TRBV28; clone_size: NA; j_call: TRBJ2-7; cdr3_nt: TGTGCCAGCAGTTTACAAGGCGGGATAAATTACGAGCAGTACTTC; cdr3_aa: CASSLQGGINYEQYF
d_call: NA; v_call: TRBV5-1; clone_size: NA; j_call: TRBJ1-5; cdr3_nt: TGCGCCAGCAGCTTGGAAGCGGATCAGCCCCAGCATTTT; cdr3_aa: CASSLEADQPQHF
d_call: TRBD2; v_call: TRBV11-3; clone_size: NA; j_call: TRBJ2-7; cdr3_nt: TGTGCCAGCAACTACTACCGGGAGGGATCCTACGAGCAGTACTTC; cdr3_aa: CASNYYREGSYEQYF
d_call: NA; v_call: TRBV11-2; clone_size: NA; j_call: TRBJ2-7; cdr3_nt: TGTGCCAGCAGCTTGGGGTTAGGGGAGCAGTACTTC; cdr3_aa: CASSLGLGEQYF
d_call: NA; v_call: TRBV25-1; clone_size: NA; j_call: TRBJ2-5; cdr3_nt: TGTGCCAGCAGTGATCTTCAGGGGTCTCAAGAGACCCAGTACTTC; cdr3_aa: CASSDLQGSQETQYF
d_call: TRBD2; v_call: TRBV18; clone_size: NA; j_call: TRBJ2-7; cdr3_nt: TGTGCCAGCTCAGGCCAAGCGGGGGCGACCTACGAGCAGTACTTC; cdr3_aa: CASSGQAGATYEQYF
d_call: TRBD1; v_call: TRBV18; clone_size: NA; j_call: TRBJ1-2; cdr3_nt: TGTGCCAGCTCACCGGGACAGTCAATGGGGGGCTACACCTTC; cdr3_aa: CASSPGQSMGGYTF
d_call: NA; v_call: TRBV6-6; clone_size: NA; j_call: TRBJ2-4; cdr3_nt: TGTGCCAGCAGTTGGAACAGGGAAAACGTAAACATTCAGTACTTC; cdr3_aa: CASSWNRENVNIQYF
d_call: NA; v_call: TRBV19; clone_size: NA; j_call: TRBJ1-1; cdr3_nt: TGTGCCAGTAGTATCCCACGACGGGGGTCATTGCTCACTGAAGCTTTCTTT; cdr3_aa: CASSIPRRGSLLTEAFF
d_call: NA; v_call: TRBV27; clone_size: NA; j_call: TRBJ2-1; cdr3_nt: TGTGCCAGCAGTCCACGAAACGACAATGAGCAGTTCTTC; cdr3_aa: CASSPRNDNEQFF
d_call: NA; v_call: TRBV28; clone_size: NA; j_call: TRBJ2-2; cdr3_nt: TGTGCCAGCAGCTCCACCCCCACCGGGGAGCTGTTTTTT; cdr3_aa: CASSSTPTGELFF
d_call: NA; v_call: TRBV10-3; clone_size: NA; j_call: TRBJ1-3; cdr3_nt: TGTGCCATCAGTGCTGGGGACGGGCCCTCTGGAAACACCATATATTTT; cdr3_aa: CAISAGDGPSGNTIYF
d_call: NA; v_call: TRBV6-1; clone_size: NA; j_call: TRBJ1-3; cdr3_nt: TGTGCCAGCTCTTACACACGAGAGTCTGGAAACACCATATATTTT; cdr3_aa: CASSYTRESGNTIYF
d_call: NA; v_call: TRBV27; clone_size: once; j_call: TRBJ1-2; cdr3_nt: TGTGCCAGCAGTACAGCTGTCGACTATGGCTACACCTTC; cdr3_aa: CASSTAVDYGYTF
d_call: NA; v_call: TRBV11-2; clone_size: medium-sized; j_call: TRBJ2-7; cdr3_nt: TGTGCCAGCAGCTTAGAAGCCTACGAGCAGTACTTC; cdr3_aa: CASSLEAYEQYF
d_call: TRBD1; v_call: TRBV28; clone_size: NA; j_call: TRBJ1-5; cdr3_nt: TGTGCCAGCAGTCCCGGGACAGGAGTTAGCAATCAGCCCCAGCATTTT; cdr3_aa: CASSPGTGVSNQPQHF